This T cell receptor beta chain was identified in a study of low-dose radiotherapy and immunotherapy resistance in tumors. Documented time point: after trial treatment. As for treatment: LDRT plus nivolumab, ipilimumab, low-dose cyclophosphamide and aspirin (RACIN trial). TRAV and TRBV primers primed cDNA for both TCRalpha and TCRbeta. TCRs were amplified for roughly 20 PCR cycles with a constant-region primer and V-primer adapter. TCRdb fed the reads into MiXCR, producing one record per CDR3 protein. The profile covers 85,000 to 95,000 distinct CDR3 sequences, with under 25% appearing a single time and more than 10% taken by the ten largest. This clonotype was observed at least ten times. The starting material was PBMCs, obtained after low-dose radiotherapy plus immunotherapy. This sequence originates from a female donor with ovarian cancer.

CDR3 protein: CASSIALNYEQYF. CDR3 in DNA: TGTGCCAGTAGTATAGCCTTGAACTACGAGCAGTACTTC. The chain combines TRBV19 with TRBJ2-7; D remains ambiguous. Germline CDR1 and CDR2: LNHDA and SQIVND (reference sequence). V shed 1 base and J shed 3 bases, with 7 bases lying between them. This CDR3 comprises 13 residues. The variable domain in full, with the rest retrieved from reference TRBV19 and TRBJ2-7, is DGGITQSPKYLFRKEGQNVTLSCEQNLNHDAMYWYRQDPGQGLRLIYYSQIVNDFQKGDIAEGYSVSREKKESFPLTVTSAQKNPTAFYLCASSIALNYEQYFGPGTRLTVT.